A selection of T cell receptor beta chains follows, all from one sample in a study of T-cell memory formation after mild COVID-19. TCRdb itself ran the 5' RACE reads through MiXCR, one entry per CDR3 protein. The sample carries almost 550,000 distinct CDR3 sequences, just over 20% recorded once. Specimen: PBMCs or a T cell subset sorted from them (not recorded which). These receptors all come from an adult woman who had mild COVID-19 (a few samples of this study predate the infection). Cell type and time point are not known. Each CDR3 is given without its conserved first and last residue.

TRBV25-1	TRBJ2-7	ASSDWDIPYEQY
TRBV29-1	TRBJ2-6	SVGGSANSGANVLT
TRBV10-3	TRBJ2-7	ATGDITSNEQY
TRBV7-8	TRBJ1-2	ASSSGRQGDYGYT
TRBV11-1	TRBJ1-2	ASSRHGLGGMEGYT
TRBV5-1	TRBJ2-2	ASSRGDGYTGELF
TRBV7-8	TRBJ2-5	ASSLAGLGTQY
TRBV7-9	TRBJ2-1	ASSLTGAVSEQF
TRBV18	TRBJ2-7	ASSYRGPGSSYEQY
TRBV6-5	TRBJ2-7	ASQTGTATYEQY
TRBV4-2	TRBJ1-5	ASSPLWEGARNQPQH
TRBV6-2/TRBV6-3	TRBJ2-2	ASSYSDSPFTGELF
TRBV5-1	TRBJ2-2	ASSLNRQNTGELF
TRBV5-1	TRBJ1-2	ASSERTTGLGYT
TRBV6-6	TRBJ1-2	ASSRSTGRSLGGYT
TRBV29-1	TRBJ2-1	SVTVGTALTI
TRBV5-1	TRBJ1-1	ASSLAGEMNTEAF
TRBV24-1	TRBJ2-5	ATSDQSKAETQY
TRBV24-1	TRBJ1-5	ATSDLGSGENQPQH
TRBV9	TRBJ2-3	ASSPSERITDTQY
TRBV2	TRBJ2-2	ASKSSRHGWTGELF
TRBV9	TRBJ2-2	ASSVRGSPGTGELF
TRBV24-1	TRBJ1-1	ATSDWSGEAF
TRBV7-2	TRBJ1-1	ASSLGGGQSNTEAF
TRBV6-2/TRBV6-3	TRBJ2-5	ASSYLGQRETQY
TRBV20-1	TRBJ2-2	SARDPRQNTGELF
TRBV19	TRBJ1-6	ASSYGAVVNSPLH
TRBV20-1	TRBJ2-1	SAKGLAEGYEQF
TRBV7-9	TRBJ2-7	ASTPAGVDGSYEQY
TRBV10-3	TRBJ2-4	ASGQGASDIQY
TRBV6-6	TRBJ1-6	ASSYGTVGGSPLH
TRBV30	TRBJ1-4	AWSVPGTGSNEKLF
TRBV7-6	TRBJ2-1	ASSPRGLALTYNEQF
TRBV5-5	TRBJ1-1	ASSLSRDRGAEAF
TRBV6-1	TRBJ1-5	ASSDQGNQPQH
TRBV7-2	TRBJ2-3	ASSISGRIADTQY
TRBV24-1	TRBJ2-7	ATSDFAGYEQY
TRBV5-5	TRBJ1-6	ASSIQGNNSPLH
TRBV12-3/TRBV12-4	TRBJ2-7	ASSLRQGVGEQY
TRBV29-1	TRBJ2-3	SVVQGPTDTQY
TRBV7-9	TRBJ1-1	ASSSPPAVNTEAF
TRBV14	TRBJ2-1	ASSLLPTPSGRSSYNEQF
TRBV4-3	TRBJ2-3	ASSRSLGGGSTDTQY
TRBV24-1	TRBJ2-3	ATSDNGLAGDTDTQY
TRBV14	TRBJ2-7	ASSQFGGRGTTSYEQY
TRBV19	TRBJ1-2	ASLGQGFYGYT
TRBV9	TRBJ2-7	ASSVASSLEQY
TRBV18	TRBJ2-7	ASSPRVQGRYEQY
TRBV11-1	TRBJ2-1	ASSLQGTFSYNEQF
TRBV11-2	TRBJ2-7	ASSLALAGGLPYEQY
TRBV7-3	TRBJ2-7	ASSEGVAGPYEQY
TRBV5-1	TRBJ2-7	ASSLGGDGSYEQY
TRBV7-6	TRBJ2-3	ASTRRGGGTDTQY